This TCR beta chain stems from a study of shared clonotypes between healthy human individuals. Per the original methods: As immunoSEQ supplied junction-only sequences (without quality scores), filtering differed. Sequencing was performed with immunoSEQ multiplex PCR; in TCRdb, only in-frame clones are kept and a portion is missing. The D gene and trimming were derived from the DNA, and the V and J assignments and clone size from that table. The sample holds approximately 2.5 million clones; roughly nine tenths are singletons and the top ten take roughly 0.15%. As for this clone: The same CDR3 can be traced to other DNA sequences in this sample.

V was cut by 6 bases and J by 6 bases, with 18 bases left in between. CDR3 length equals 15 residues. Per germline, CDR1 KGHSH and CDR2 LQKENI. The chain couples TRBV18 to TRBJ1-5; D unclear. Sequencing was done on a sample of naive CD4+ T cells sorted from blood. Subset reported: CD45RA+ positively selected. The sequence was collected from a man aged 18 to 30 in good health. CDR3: CASSPLGPGSQPQHF. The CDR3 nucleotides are TGTGCCAGCTCCCCCCTCGGCCCTGGGAGTCAGCCCCAGCATTTT. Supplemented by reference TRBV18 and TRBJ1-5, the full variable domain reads NAGVMQNPRHLVRRRGQEARLRCSPMKGHSHVYWYRQLPEEGLKFMVYLQKENIIDESGMPKERFSAEFPKEGPSILRIQQVVRGDSAAYFCASSPLGPGSQPQHFGDGTRLSIL.